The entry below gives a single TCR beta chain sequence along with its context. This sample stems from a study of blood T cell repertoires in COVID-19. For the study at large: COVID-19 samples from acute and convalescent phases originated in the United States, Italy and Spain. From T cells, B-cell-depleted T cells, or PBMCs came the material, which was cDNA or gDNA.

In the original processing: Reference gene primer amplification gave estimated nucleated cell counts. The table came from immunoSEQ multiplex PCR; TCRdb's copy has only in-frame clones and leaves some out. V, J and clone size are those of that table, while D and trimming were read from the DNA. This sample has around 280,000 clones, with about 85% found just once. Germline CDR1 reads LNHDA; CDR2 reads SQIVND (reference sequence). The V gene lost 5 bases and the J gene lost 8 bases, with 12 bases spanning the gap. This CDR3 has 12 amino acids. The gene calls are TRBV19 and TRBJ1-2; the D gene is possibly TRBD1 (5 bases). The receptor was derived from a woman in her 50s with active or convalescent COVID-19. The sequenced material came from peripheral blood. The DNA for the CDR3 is TGTGCCAGTAGTCTATTGACAGCCGGCTACACCTTC. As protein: CASSLLTAGYTF.